One and the same sample provided the 8 T cell receptor beta chains below, sequenced in a study of blood T cell repertoires in COVID-19. Using immunoSEQ multiplex PCR, the repertoire was profiled, and TCRdb retains in-frame clones only, with some absent. The table has about 210,000 clones, roughly 87% seen once. Sequenced sample: PBMCs or T cells enriched from blood (not recorded which). Receptors were obtained from a man aged 30 to 39 in a cohort exposed to, infected with or recovered from COVID-19 (not recorded which).

The chain uses TRBV4-3 and TRBJ1-1; D unresolved. Deletions cut 1 base from V and 4 bases from J, with 19 bases between. This CDR3 comprises 17 residues. Per germline, CDR1 LGHNA and CDR2 YSLEER. Here the CDR3 DNA reads TGCGCCAGCAGCCAAGGGAGTATTTCAGACCCGCGCACTGAAGCTTTCTTT. Encoded protein: CASSQGSISDPRTEAFF.

In regard to this clone: Compared with germline, one end of the junction differs, possibly owing to a read error. The J gene is TRBJ2-5, the V gene TRBV7-7; D is possibly TRBD1 (5 bases). The germline CDR1 and CDR2 sequences are SSHAT and FNYEAQ (reference sequence). The CDR3 spans 15 residues. In DNA form, the CDR3 reads TGTGCTAGCAGCTCACACCGGGTGGCCCAGGGGACCCAGTACTTC. Translating gives CASSSHRVAQGTQYF.

V gene TRBV12-5 combines with J gene TRBJ2-1, with D possibly being TRBD1 (5 bases). The V gene's germline CDR1 is LGHNT and CDR2 FRNRAP. The CDR3 spans 21 residues. V lost 0 bases and J lost 5, with 29 bases in between. CDR3 loop: CASGLVTLPLSGAREDNEQFF. DNA for the CDR3: TGTGCTAGTGGTTTGGTAACCCTCCCGCTTTCTGGGGCCCGTGAGGACAATGAGCAGTTCTTC. Full variable domain (rest looked up from reference TRBV12-5 and TRBJ2-1): DARVTQTPRHKVTEMGQEVTMRCQPILGHNTVFWYRQTMMQGLELLAYFRNRAPLDDSGMPKDRFSAEMPDATLATLKIQPSEPRDSAVYFCASGLVTLPLSGAREDNEQFFGPGTRLTVL.

The V gene is TRBV28, the J gene TRBJ2-5; possibly TRBD1 for D (5 bases). V was trimmed by 5 bases and J by 2 bases, leaving 12 bases between them. CDR3 length: 14 amino acids. Looked up from germline, CDR1 is MDHEN and CDR2 is SYDVKM. Here the CDR3 reads CASSPWAGQETQYF. CDR3 DNA: TGTGCCAGCAGTCCGTGGGCAGGGCAAGAGACCCAGTACTTC.

This clone was recorded once. For the CDR3, the DNA is TGTGCCAGTAGTATTCCGTCCTATGGCTACACCTTC. It yields the protein CASSIPSYGYTF. The rearrangement joins TRBV19 to TRBJ1-2, with unresolved D. The germline V gene encodes CDR1 LNHDA and CDR2 SQIVND (reference sequence). This CDR3 spans 12 amino acids. Trimming cost V 3 bases and J 4 bases, with 6 bases left between them. Using reference TRBV19 and TRBJ1-2 for the parts outside the CDR3, the full variable domain is DGGITQSPKYLFRKEGQNVTLSCEQNLNHDAMYWYRQDPGQGLRLIYYSQIVNDFQKGDIAEGYSVSREKKESFPLTVTSAQKNPTAFYLCASSIPSYGYTFGSGTRLTVV.

This clone is a singleton in its sample. This sequence joins TRBV4-1 and TRBJ2-2; no definite D call. Per germline, CDR1 MGHRA and CDR2 YSYEKL. This CDR3 has 17 amino acids. With 0 bases removed from V and 0 bases from J, the gap between germline ends came to 11 bases. The CDR3 protein is CASSQDWNRANTGELFF. Written as DNA, the CDR3 is TGCGCCAGCAGCCAAGATTGGAACAGAGCGAACACCGGGGAGCTGTTTTTT.

The chain combines TRBV21-1 with TRBJ2-4; the table names TRBD1, a call not compared with the DNA. TRBV21-1 is a pseudogene segment. The CDR3 is made up of 15 amino acids. CDR3 DNA sequence: TGTGCCAGGGCCCCCTCATCCTTAGCCAAAAACATTCAGTACTTC. Its protein product is CARAPSSLAKNIQYF.

Notes on this clone: At one boundary the junction diverges from the germline segment, which might be a read error. The rearrangement links TRBV5-1 to TRBJ1-2; 10 nucleotides line up with TRBD1. CDR1 SGHRS and CDR2 YFSETQ come from the germline V gene. The CDR3 is 16 amino acids. The CDR3 protein is CASRLDRGIANYGYTF. DNA for the CDR3: TGCGCCAGCAGGTTGGACAGGGGGATAGCTAACTATGGCTACACCTTC.